The text below deals with one TCR beta chain. The antigen is undetermined. Germline V gene data show CDR1 as SEHNR and CDR2 as FQNEAQ (reference sequence). The CDR3 is 14 amino acids. The V gene lost 5 bases and the J gene lost 7 bases, with 15 bases spanning the gap. This record comes from a study of STAT5B mutations in CD4+ large granular lymphocyte leukemia. Libraries were prepared by immunoSEQ multiplex PCR; TCRdb keeps only in-frame clonotypes and omits some of them. The sample has 25,000 to 30,000 clones; about 76% are singletons. Study conclusions and caveats: Patient CD4-sorted repertoires stayed more clonal than healthy ones after leukemic-clone removal. Compared with healthy controls (2/35), patient top clones favored TRBV06 (8/27). About 26% of private leukemic clonotypes occurred rarely in other patients' non-leukemic repertoires.

This receptor was obtained from a human donor in good health. This chain uses TRBV7-9 with TRBJ2-4; D is unresolved. The sequenced sample was CD4+ T cells from blood buffy coats. CDR3 in DNA: TGTGCCAGCAGCGCCGGATTAGCCGGCAACATTCAGTACTTC. Translated: CASSAGLAGNIQYF.